This TCR beta chain was recorded in a study of spatial heterogeneity in lung cancer (dated 2019 in TCRdb). General notes on the study: Beta-chain transcripts were consistently detected in greater numbers than alpha-chain transcripts, which likely reflected higher beta-chain transcript abundance. In non-small cell lung cancer, the study made a quantitative comparison of TCR alpha and beta repertoires among multiple tumor regions, matched nontumor lung and blood. At surgery, both alpha and beta chains were TCR-sequenced in around 240 tumor regions, 63 to 80 matched nontumor lung samples and around 50 PBMC samples. In the raw uncorrected reads, each unique combination of TCR and UMI appeared on average more than ten times. The study linked features of the TCR repertoire to counts of nonsynonymous mutations, which were determined by whole-exome sequencing of tumor tissue.

Library creation used 5' RACE. The run used a NextSeq 500. The TCR library protocol attached a unique molecular identifier to each TCR cDNA molecule to allow correction of PCR and sequencing errors. Per the authors' processing: Decombinator tools were used for TCR identification, UMI-based error correction and CDR3 extraction. Expanded TCRs were defined as those above a frequency of 2 per 1,000, corresponding to the top 1% of the tumor frequency distribution. Renyi diversity was calculated using the R vegan package after each repertoire was subsampled 100 times to 5,000 TCRs. CDR3 similarity networks were built from amino acid triplet string-kernel similarity, connecting CDR3s with pairwise similarity above 0.82. Using fastp at Q25 and MiXCR, TCRdb reprocessed the public reads and kept productive beta chains. Every CDR3 protein is listed once, alongside the most common genes and DNA of its rows. Clone size and V and J calls follow TCRdb, not the original study. This sample is represented by roughly 79,000 distinct CDR3 sequences; roughly 12% of them were singletons. About 4.6% of the sample is in the top ten clones.

The time point label, read with the paper, signifies: sample taken at primary tumor resection. Whole RNA extracted from tumor and nontumor lung tissue, or from cryopreserved PBMC samples, was used for TCR sequencing without cell sorting. Donors were 70 or so patients with early-stage, untreated non-small cell lung cancer from the lung TRACERx cohort. A patient was chosen for TCR sequencing only when enough RNA was available from at least two tumor regions. CDR1 LNHDA and CDR2 SQIVND were looked up in the germline V gene (reference sequence). Germline trimming: 5 bases from V, 5 bases from J; junction bases outside gene matches: 7. Counted from cysteine to phenylalanine, this CDR3 has 14 amino acids. The retained sequence is limited to the CDR3, 42 bases, with the frame set at the first base. The study at large found these results: Confirming at a functional level the hypothesis that regional TCRs recognize regional mutations was considered to require additional single-cell paired TCR alpha and beta sequencing. Ubiquitous expanded tumor TCRs were detected in blood more often at tumor resection than at routine follow-up.

A few counts support this clonotype. The specificity of this receptor is unknown. Nothing much larger sits one base from this clone, and base qualities are not available. The chain is assembled from TRBV19 and TRBJ2-3; 7 nucleotides in the junction match TRBD1. Sequencing was performed on PBMCs, taken at surgery. The sequence derives from a male donor with early-stage non-small cell lung cancer. The encoded CDR3 is CASSLRQGEDTQYF. The DNA is as follows: TGTGCCAGTAGTCTTCGACAGGGAGAAGATACGCAGTATTTT.